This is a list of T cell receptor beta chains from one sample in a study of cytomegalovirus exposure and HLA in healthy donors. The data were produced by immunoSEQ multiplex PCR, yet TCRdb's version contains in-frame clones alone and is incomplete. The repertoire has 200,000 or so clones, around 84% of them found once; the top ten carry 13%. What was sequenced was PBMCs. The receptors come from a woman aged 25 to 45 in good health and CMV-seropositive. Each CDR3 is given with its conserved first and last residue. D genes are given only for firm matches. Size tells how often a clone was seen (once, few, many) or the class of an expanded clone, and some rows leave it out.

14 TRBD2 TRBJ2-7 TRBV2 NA CASRKGLASYEQYF TGTGCCAGCAGGAAGGGACTAGCCTCCTACGAGCAGTACTTC
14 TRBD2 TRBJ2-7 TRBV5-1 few CASSSSGSSYEQYF TGCGCCAGCAGCAGTAGCGGGAGCTCCTACGAGCAGTACTTC
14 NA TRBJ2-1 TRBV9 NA CASSASMDTNEQFF TGTGCCAGCAGCGCGTCAATGGACACGAATGAGCAGTTCTTC
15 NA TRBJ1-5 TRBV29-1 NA CSVSIGGGRNQPQHF TGCAGCGTTTCTATTGGGGGAGGGCGCAATCAGCCCCAGCATTTT
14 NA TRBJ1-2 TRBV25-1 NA CASRETGHQGGYTF TGTGCCAGCCGAGAAACGGGACACCAAGGTGGCTACACCTTC
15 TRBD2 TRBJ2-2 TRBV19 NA CASTGREGNTGELFF TGTGCCAGTACCGGGAGGGAGGGGAACACCGGGGAGCTGTTTTTT
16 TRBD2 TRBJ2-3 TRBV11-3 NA CASSLAGTSSTDTQYF TGTGCCAGCAGCTTAGCCGGGACTAGTAGCACAGATACGCAGTATTTT
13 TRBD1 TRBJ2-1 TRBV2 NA CASSGQGIGEQFF TGTGCCAGCAGCGGACAGGGTATTGGTGAGCAGTTCTTC
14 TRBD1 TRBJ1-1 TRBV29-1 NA CSGKRDRSLTEAFF TGCAGCGGAAAGAGGGACAGATCCCTAACTGAAGCTTTCTTT
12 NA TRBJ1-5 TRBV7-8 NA CASSLAGGPQHF TGTGCCAGCAGCTTAGCGGGGGGGCCCCAGCATTTT
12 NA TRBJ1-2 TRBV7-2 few CASSFSRGAYAF TGTGCCAGCAGCTTTAGTCGGGGGGCGTATGCCTTC
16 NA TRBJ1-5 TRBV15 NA CATSRDIAGWYQPQHF TGTGCCACCAGCAGAGATATTGCCGGGTGGTATCAGCCCCAGCATTTT
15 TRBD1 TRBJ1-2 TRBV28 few CASWDRGKANYGYTF TGTGCCAGCTGGGACAGGGGGAAAGCTAACTATGGCTACACCTTC
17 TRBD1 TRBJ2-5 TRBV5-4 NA CASSPFPVTGGFETQYF TGTGCCAGCAGCCCCTTTCCTGTGACAGGGGGCTTCGAGACCCAGTACTTC
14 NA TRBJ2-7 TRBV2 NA CASSAGRSSYEQYF TGTGCCAGCAGTGCCGGGAGAAGCTCCTACGAGCAGTACTTC
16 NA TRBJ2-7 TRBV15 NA CATSRLGRQGLNEQYF TGTGCCACCAGCCGCTTAGGTAGGCAGGGTCTCAACGAGCAGTACTTC
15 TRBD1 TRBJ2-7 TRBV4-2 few CASSARDSPSYEQYF TGTGCCAGCAGCGCCCGGGACAGCCCCTCCTACGAGCAGTACTTC
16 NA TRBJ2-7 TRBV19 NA CASSRDWNPLSYEQYF TGTGCCAGTAGTCGGGACTGGAACCCGCTGTCCTACGAGCAGTACTTC
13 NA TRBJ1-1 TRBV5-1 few CASSSHRDTEAFF TGCGCCAGCAGCTCTCACAGGGACACTGAAGCTTTCTTT
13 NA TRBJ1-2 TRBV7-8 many CASSLGRAYGYTF TGTGCCAGCAGCTTAGGCAGGGCCTATGGCTACACCTTC
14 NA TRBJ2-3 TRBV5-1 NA CASSLEHYTDTQYF TGCGCCAGCAGCTTGGAGCATTACACAGATACGCAGTATTTT
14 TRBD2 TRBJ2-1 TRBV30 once CAWRTSGARNEQFF TGTGCCTGGAGGACTAGCGGGGCGCGCAATGAGCAGTTCTTC
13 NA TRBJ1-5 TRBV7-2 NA CASSYAGGQPQHF TGTGCCAGCAGCTACGCGGGGGGTCAGCCCCAGCATTTT
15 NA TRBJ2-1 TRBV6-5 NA CASSRRDTLRDEQFF TGTGCCAGCAGTCGTCGGGACACCCTTCGGGATGAGCAGTTCTTC
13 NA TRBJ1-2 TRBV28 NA CASRSSRGYGYTF TGTGCCAGCAGGTCGTCTAGGGGCTATGGCTACACCTTC
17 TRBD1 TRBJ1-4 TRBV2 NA CASGGPGQGLLSEKLFF TGTGCCAGCGGCGGTCCGGGACAGGGGTTATTAAGTGAAAAACTGTTTTTT
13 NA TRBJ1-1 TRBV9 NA CASSVNREAEAFF TGTGCCAGCAGCGTAAACAGGGAAGCCGAAGCTTTCTTT
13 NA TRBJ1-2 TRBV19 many CASSFQGRDGYTF TGTGCCAGTAGTTTTCAGGGAAGAGATGGCTACACCTTC
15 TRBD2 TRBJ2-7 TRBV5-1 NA CASSFTGTSSWGQYF TGCGCCAGCAGCTTCACCGGGACTAGCAGCTGGGGGCAGTACTTC
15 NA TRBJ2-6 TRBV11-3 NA CASSSQGIGANVLTF TGTGCCAGCAGCTCCCAGGGAATTGGGGCCAACGTCCTGACTTTC
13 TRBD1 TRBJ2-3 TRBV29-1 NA CSVGQGAGNTQYF TGCAGCGTTGGACAGGGGGCGGGAAATACGCAGTATTTT
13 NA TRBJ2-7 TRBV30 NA CAWSVRPRYEQYF TGTGCCTGGAGTGTACGCCCCAGGTACGAGCAGTACTTC
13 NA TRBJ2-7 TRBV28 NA CASRAEPPYEQYF TGTGCCAGCAGAGCGGAGCCACCCTACGAGCAGTACTTC
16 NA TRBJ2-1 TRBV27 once CASSFDPRTPYNEQFF TGTGCCAGCAGTTTCGATCCTAGGACTCCTTACAATGAGCAGTTCTTC
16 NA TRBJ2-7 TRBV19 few CASSPRTDVSSYEQYF TGTGCCAGTAGTCCCAGGACAGACGTAAGCTCCTACGAGCAGTACTTC
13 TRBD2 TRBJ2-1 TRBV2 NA CASSSGLALEQFF TGTGCCAGCAGTTCGGGACTAGCGCTTGAGCAGTTCTTC
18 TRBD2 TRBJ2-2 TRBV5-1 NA CASSFQTSGRLLTGELFF TGCGCCAGCAGCTTCCAGACTAGCGGGAGGTTATTGACCGGGGAGCTGTTTTTT
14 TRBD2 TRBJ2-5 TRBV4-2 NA CASSQPGLEGAQYF TGTGCCAGCAGCCAGCCGGGACTAGAGGGGGCCCAGTACTTC
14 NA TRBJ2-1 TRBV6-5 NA CAGRGLAGYNEQFF TGTGCCGGCAGGGGGCTAGCGGGGTACAATGAGCAGTTCTTC
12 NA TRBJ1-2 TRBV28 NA CASSLSGYGYTF TGTGCCAGCAGTTTATCCGGTTATGGCTACACCTTC
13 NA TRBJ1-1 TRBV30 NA CAWAARGGTEAFF TGTGCCTGGGCGGCCCGAGGAGGCACTGAAGCTTTCTTT
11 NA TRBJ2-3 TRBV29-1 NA CSVEVGDTQYF TGCAGCGTTGAGGTCGGGGATACGCAGTATTTT
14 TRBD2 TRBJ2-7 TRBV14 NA CASSRREGRGEQYF TGTGCCAGCAGCCGGCGGGAGGGCCGTGGCGAGCAGTACTTC
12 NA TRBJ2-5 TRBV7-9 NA CASSYLAGPLYF TGTGCCAGCAGCTACCTAGCCGGGCCGCTGTACTTC
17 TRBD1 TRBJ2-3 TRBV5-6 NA CASSPLSGTGVTDTQYF TGTGCCAGCAGCCCATTATCCGGGACAGGGGTGACAGATACGCAGTATTTT
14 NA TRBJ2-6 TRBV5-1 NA CASSQISGANVLTF TGCGCCAGCAGCCAAATCTCTGGGGCCAACGTCCTGACTTTC
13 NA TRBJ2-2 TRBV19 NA CASRANGDRELFF TGTGCCAGTAGGGCTAATGGGGACAGGGAGCTGTTTTTT
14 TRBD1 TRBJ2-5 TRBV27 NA CASSWGTDQETQYF TGTGCCAGCAGCTGGGGGACAGACCAAGAGACCCAGTACTTC
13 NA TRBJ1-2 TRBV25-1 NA CASSSAEKYGYTF TGTGCCAGCAGTTCCGCAGAAAAGTATGGCTACACCTTC
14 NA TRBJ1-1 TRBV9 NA CASSDPGNPTEAFF TGTGCCAGCAGCGATCCGGGAAACCCCACTGAAGCTTTCTTT
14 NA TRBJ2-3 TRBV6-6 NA CASSYSGATDTQYF TGTGCCAGCAGTTACTCGGGGGCCACAGATACGCAGTATTTT
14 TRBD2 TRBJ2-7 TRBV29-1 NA CSVTGLAGVREQYF TGCAGCGTGACGGGACTAGCGGGAGTTCGGGAGCAGTACTTC
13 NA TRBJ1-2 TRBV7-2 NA CASSSSGPYGYTF TGTGCCAGCAGCTCCTCTGGGCCCTATGGCTACACCTTC